These 26 T cell receptor beta chains were all obtained from the same sample, sequenced in a study of blood T cells in healthy people across ages. A second PCR of 7 to 11 cycles used a sample-barcoded 5' primer and a J-beta primer mix. MiXCR, applied by TCRdb to the 5' RACE reads, yields one record per CDR3 protein. The data show more than 800,000 distinct CDR3 sequences, with around 26% seen just once and around a sixth held by the top ten. The sample taken for sequencing was blood. Source of these receptors: a woman of 80 years or more in good health.

This clonotype was recorded at least ten times. This rearrangement joins TRBV14 to TRBJ2-1, with 8 bases aligning to TRBD2. The CDR3 runs to 15 residues. J was trimmed by 6 bases and V by 4 bases; bases with no gene match: 8. The germline gives CDR1 SGHDN, CDR2 FVKESK. CDR3 loop: CASSRTGTRRNEQFF. The CDR3 nucleotides read TGTGCCAGCAGCCGAACCGGGACTAGACGCAATGAGCAGTTCTTC.

This clonotype was seen only a few times. This chain links TRBV20-1 with TRBJ1-1, with D perhaps TRBD1 (6 bases). The germline gives CDR1 DFQATT, CDR2 SNEGSKA (reference sequence). The CDR3 runs 12 residues. With 6 bases removed from V and 6 bases from J, the gap between germline ends came to 14 bases. DNA for the CDR3: TGCAGTGCGGGGGGGCCGAGCGCTGAAGCTTTCTTT. Translated: CSAGGPSAEAFF.

As concerns this clonotype: A much larger clone differs from this one at a single base, so this may be a read error. The genes are TRBV20-1 and TRBJ2-7, with TRBD2 matching 9 bases. With 3 bases clipped from V and 4 bases from J, the junction kept 4 bases outside the gene matches. This CDR3 region has 13 residues. Germline V gene lookup returns CDR1 DFQATT and CDR2 SNEGSKA (reference sequence). The CDR3 DNA sequence: TGCAGTGCTAGGGCGGGGGGGGTTTACGAGCAGTACTTC. Its protein is CSARAGGVYEQYF.

This clonotype was counted at least ten times. The rearrangement links TRBV24-1 to TRBJ1-2, with D maybe TRBD1 (6 bases). The CDR3 has 15 residues. Germline V gives CDR1 KGHDR, CDR2 SFDVKD. Trimming cost V 3 bases and J 4 bases, with 14 bases left between them. Here the CDR3 reads CATSDARGVGYGYTF. The CDR3 bases are TGTGCCACCAGTGATGCGAGGGGGGTCGGCTATGGCTACACCTTC.

This clonotype was detected ten times or more. The gene calls are TRBV29-1 and TRBJ1-1; 9 bases fit TRBD1. Germline V gene data show CDR1 as SQVTM and CDR2 as ANQGSEA. The CDR3 covers 13 residues. V shed 6 bases and J 4 bases; nucleotides not matched to a gene: 6. The CDR3, as DNA: TGCAGCGTAGCCCGGGACAGGGTCACTGAAGCTTTCTTT. Translation gives CSVARDRVTEAFF. Filled out from reference TRBV29-1 and TRBJ1-1, the complete variable domain reads SAVISQKPSRDICQRGTSLTIQCQVDSQVTMMFWYRQQPGQSLTLIATANQGSEATYESGFVIDKFPISRPNLTFSTLTVSNMSPEDSSIYLCSVARDRVTEAFFGQGTRLTVV.

This clonotype was recorded a few times. This chain uses TRBV5-5 with TRBJ1-3; weak D call: TRBD1 (5 bases). There are 16 residues in the CDR3. Trimming shortened V by 3 bases and J by 0 bases, and 13 bases separated the two germline ends. The germline gives CDR1 SGHKS, CDR2 YYEKEE (reference sequence). The CDR3 nucleotides are TGTGCCAGCAGCTCCCTCGGGACCGACTCTGGAAACACCATATATTTT. Its protein product is CASSSLGTDSGNTIYF. The entire variable domain, with the rest obtained from reference TRBV5-5 and TRBJ1-3, is as follows: DAGVTQSPTHLIKTRGQQVTLRCSPISGHKSVSWYQQVLGQGPQFIFQYYEKEERGRGNFPDRFSARQFPNYSSELNVNALLLGDSALYLCASSSLGTDSGNTIYFGEGSWLTVV.

The chain carries TRBV2 and TRBJ2-5; 8 bases are shared with TRBD1. CDR3 length: 14 residues. The J segment lost 5 bases and the V segment lost 7 bases, leaving 9 bases of the junction unmatched. Germline assignment: CDR1 SNHLY and CDR2 FYNNEI. CDR3 sequence: CASTAQGARETQYF. CDR3 nucleotides: TGTGCCAGCACCGCTCAGGGGGCGCGGGAGACCCAGTACTTC.

This clonotype was recorded at least ten times. The gene calls are TRBV5-1 and TRBJ1-2; tentative D call: TRBD1 (5 bases). With 0 bases removed from V and 5 bases from J, the gap between germline ends came to 14 bases. This CDR3 has 15 amino acids. Germline CDR1 and CDR2: SGHRS and YFSETQ. CDR3 DNA sequence: TGCGCCAGCAGCTTGGACCCCGGGACGCAGTATGGCTACACCTTC. Translated: CASSLDPGTQYGYTF.

Turning to this clonotype: At one end the junction does not follow the germline gene, possibly because of a read error. The gene calls are TRBV20-1 and TRBJ2-6, with 9 bases identical to TRBD1. The CDR3 has 17 residues. CDR1 DFQATT and CDR2 SNEGSKA come from the germline V gene (reference sequence). The CDR3 protein is CSARTGTGSSGANVRTF. The CDR3 nucleotides read TGCAGTGCTAGAACCGGGACAGGGAGCTCTGGGGCCAACGTCCGGACTTTC.

About this clonotype: An end of the junction does not agree with germline; a read error may underlie this. The genes are TRBV7-2 and TRBJ2-5; tentatively, D is TRBD1 (5 bases). The length of the CDR3 is 14 residues. Per the germline V gene, CDR1 is SGHTA and CDR2 is FQGNSA. CDR3 bases: TGTGCCAGCAGCTTGGGGCCCAGCCAAGGGACCCAGTACTTC. Protein product: CASSLGPSQGTQYF.

This clonotype was detected many times. The chain combines TRBV20-1 with TRBJ2-5; D may be TRBD2 (6 bases). Trimming cost V 6 bases and J 1 base, with 18 bases left between them. This CDR3 contains 15 residues. Germline V gene data show CDR1 as DFQATT and CDR2 as SNEGSKA (reference sequence). CDR3 residues: CSATGTPSGQETQYF. The CDR3 DNA sequence: TGCAGTGCCACGGGGACTCCTTCGGGCCAAGAGACCCAGTACTTC.

The chain has TRBV3-1 and TRBJ2-7; 10 nucleotides agree with TRBD1. The V gene's germline CDR1 is LGHDT and CDR2 YNNKEL (reference sequence). This CDR3 has 13 amino acids. V shed 3 bases and J 12 bases; nucleotides not matched to a gene: 8. The CDR3 is CASSHAVWDRGYF. Here the CDR3 DNA reads TGTGCCAGCAGCCACGCCGTCTGGGACAGGGGGTACTTC.

This clonotype has ten or more counts. The V and J genes are TRBV25-1 and TRBJ2-2; D call uncertain. Germline CDR1 is MGHDK and CDR2 is SYGVNS. Trimming removed 6 bases at V and 0 bases at J, with 8 bases between. The CDR3 is 14 amino acids. CDR3 in amino acids: CASRSVANTGELFF. CDR3 DNA sequence: TGTGCCAGCAGATCAGTCGCGAACACCGGGGAGCTGTTTTTT.

As for this clonotype: At one boundary the junction diverges from the germline segment, which might be a read error. The CDR3 DNA sequence: TGCAGTGCTAGAGATCGGGCAGTGCAGTACCAAGAGGCCCAGTACTTC. This sequence encodes CSARDRAVQYQEAQYF. The chain joins TRBV20-1 to TRBJ2-5; D gene uncertain. Germline V gene data show CDR1 as DFQATT and CDR2 as SNEGSKA (reference sequence). The CDR3 has 16 residues.

This clonotype was observed a single time. The CDR3 loop reads CATSGGGTQYF. Here the CDR3 DNA reads TGTGCCACAAGCGGGGGGGGGACCCAGTACTTC. The rearrangement links TRBV12-3 or TRBV12-4 to TRBJ2-5; 10 bases agree with TRBD2. With V trimmed by 10 bases and J by 7 bases, 3 bases remained unmatched. The CDR3 has 11 amino acids.

This clonotype was detected a few times. This chain joins TRBV20-1 and TRBJ2-5, with TRBD1 identical over 8 bases. The J segment lost 11 bases and the V segment lost 2 bases, leaving 13 bases of the junction unmatched. This CDR3 comprises 14 residues. Germline V gives CDR1 DFQATT, CDR2 SNEGSKA (reference sequence). The CDR3, as DNA: TGCAGTGCTAGACAGGGGGCCCGGGTCAAGGAGCAGTACTTC. Amino acid sequence: CSARQGARVKEQYF.

There are many counts of this clonotype. The genes are TRBV7-9 and TRBJ1-4; D is perhaps TRBD1 (6 bases). Trimming left V 5 bases short and J 6 bases short, with 13 bases between. This CDR3 contains 14 residues. Germline lookup yields CDR1 SEHNR and CDR2 FQNEAQ (reference sequence). The CDR3 DNA reads as TGTGCCAGCAGCCCAGGACAGTCCTATGAAAAACTGTTTTTT. Its translation is CASSPGQSYEKLFF.

The chain uses TRBV7-2 and TRBJ1-5; TRBD1 is a possible D gene (5 bases). The germline V and J ends were trimmed by 4 bases and 5 bases, with 12 bases remaining between them. This CDR3 has 14 amino acids. The germline V gene has CDR1 SGHTA and CDR2 FQGNSA. CDR3 in DNA: TGTGCCAGCAGCTGGGGGGGGGTGGATCAGCCCCAGCATTTT. Translated, it gives CASSWGGVDQPQHF.

Turning to this clonotype: A much larger clone lies a single base off, so this may be a read error. The CDR3 end shows no conserved phenylalanine or tryptophan, and so a read error is likely. V usage is TRBV6-5 and J usage is TRBJ2-7; D possibly corresponds to TRBD2 (6 bases). V was cut by 4 bases and J by 4 bases, with 11 bases left in between. Germline CDR1 reads MNHEY; CDR2 reads SVGAGI. This CDR3 has 13 amino acids. The CDR3 sequence: CASSWEADYEQYL. CDR3 sequence (DNA): TGTGCCAGCAGTTGGGAGGCAGATTACGAGCAGTACCTC.

This clonotype has a count of ten or more. The rearrangement joins TRBV7-6 to TRBJ2-5; 8 positions agree with TRBD1. The V segment lost 5 bases and the J segment 4 bases; nucleotides outside the gene matches: 6. Per the germline V gene, CDR1 is SGHVS and CDR2 is FNYEAQ. The CDR3 totals 14 residues. The chain's CDR3 is CASSLSGTGETQYF. In DNA form, the CDR3 reads TGTGCCAGCAGCCTGTCTGGGACAGGAGAGACCCAGTACTTC.

Ten or more counts support this clonotype. The J gene is TRBJ1-1, the V gene TRBV6-2 or TRBV6-3; D gene unclear. The CDR3 covers 13 residues. Germline V lookup: CDR1 MNHEY, CDR2 SVGEGT. Trimming removed 6 bases from V and 1 base from J, with 9 bases in between. CDR3 sequence: CASRKQRNTEAFF. CDR3 DNA: TGTGCCAGCAGGAAACAGAGGAACACTGAAGCTTTCTTT.

With regard to this clonotype: A read error may be the cause here, since a much bigger clone is one base away. The gene calls are TRBV20-1 and TRBJ1-5, with TRBD1 as a possible D gene (5 bases). The CDR3 sequence is 16 residues long. V was cut by 0 bases and J by 5 bases, with 17 bases left in between. The germline gives CDR1 DFQATT, CDR2 SNEGSKA (reference sequence). This CDR3 reads CSARDKVWIGDQPQHF. In nucleotides, the CDR3 is TGCAGTGCTAGAGATAAGGTCTGGATAGGGGATCAGCCCCAGCATTTT.

This clonotype has a count of ten or more. The rearrangement uses TRBV20-1 and TRBJ2-1; 7 bases map to TRBD1. Trimming removed 3 bases from V and 2 bases from J; junction bases left unmatched: 7. Per the germline V gene, CDR1 is DFQATT and CDR2 is SNEGSKA (reference sequence). The CDR3 length is 15 residues. The CDR3 bases are TGCAGTGCTAGCATCTCGGGACAGCCCTACAATGAGCAGTTCTTC. Its translation is CSASISGQPYNEQFF.

As regards this clonotype: A much larger clonotype is one base distant, so this may be a read error. V gene TRBV13 combines with J gene TRBJ2-3, with TRBD2 identical over 7 bases. V dropped 8 bases and J dropped 5; count of bases not matched to a gene: 13. The CDR3 has 15 residues. In germline, CDR1 is PRHDT, CDR2 FYEKMQ (reference sequence). CDR3 residues: CASGPWDYVGDTQYF. For the CDR3, the DNA is TGTGCCAGCGGCCCTTGGGACTACGTCGGAGATACGCAGTATTTT.

This clonotype was counted ten times or more. The chain is built from TRBV5-5 and TRBJ2-3; D is possibly TRBD1 (7 bases). V lost 6 bases to trimming and J lost 6 bases, with 14 bases between them. Germline V gene sequence: CDR1 SGHKS, CDR2 YYEKEE (reference sequence). The CDR3 is 13 residues long. CDR3 sequence reads: CASMQGGADTQYF. The CDR3 coding sequence is TGTGCCAGCATGCAGGGGGGAGCGGATACGCAGTATTTT. Using reference TRBV5-5 and TRBJ2-3 for the parts outside the CDR3, the full variable domain is DAGVTQSPTHLIKTRGQQVTLRCSPISGHKSVSWYQQVLGQGPQFIFQYYEKEERGRGNFPDRFSARQFPNYSSELNVNALLLGDSALYLCASMQGGADTQYFGPGTRLTVL.

This rearrangement joins TRBV7-9 to TRBJ1-5; TRBD1 might be the D (5 bases). CDR3 length: 14 residues. Germline lookup yields CDR1 SEHNR and CDR2 FQNEAQ (reference sequence). Between the trimmed V and J ends, which lost 3 bases and 5 bases, there was a span of 11 bases. In nucleotides, the CDR3 is TGTGCCAGCAGCTTGGATGCGGGGGATCAGCCCCAGCATTTT. This sequence encodes CASSLDAGDQPQHF.